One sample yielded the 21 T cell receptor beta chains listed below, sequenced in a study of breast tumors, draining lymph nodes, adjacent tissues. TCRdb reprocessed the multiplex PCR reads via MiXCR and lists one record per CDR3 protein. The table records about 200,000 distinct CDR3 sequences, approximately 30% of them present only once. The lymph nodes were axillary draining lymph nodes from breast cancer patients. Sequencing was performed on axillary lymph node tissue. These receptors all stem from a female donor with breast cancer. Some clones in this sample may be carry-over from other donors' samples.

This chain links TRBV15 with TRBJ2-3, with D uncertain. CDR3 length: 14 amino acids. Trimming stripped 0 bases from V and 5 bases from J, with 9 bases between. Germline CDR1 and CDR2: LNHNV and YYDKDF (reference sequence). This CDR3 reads CATSRDRREDTQYF. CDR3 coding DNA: TGTGCCACCAGCAGAGACCGGAGAGAAGATACGCAGTATTTT.

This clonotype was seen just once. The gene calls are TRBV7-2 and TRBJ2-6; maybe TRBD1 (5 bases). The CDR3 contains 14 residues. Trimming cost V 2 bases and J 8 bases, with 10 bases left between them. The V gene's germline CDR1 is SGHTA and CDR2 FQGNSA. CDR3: CASSLLDKTNVLTF. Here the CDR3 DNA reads TGTGCCAGCAGCTTACTGGACAAGACCAACGTCCTGACTTTC.

The CDR3 DNA reads TGCAGTGCTAGAGGAGGGACAGGGGCAACTAATGAAAAACTGTTTTTT. This sequence encodes CSARGGTGATNEKLFF. The rearrangement links TRBV20-1 to TRBJ1-4; 10 bases align to TRBD1. CDR1 and CDR2 (germline): DFQATT, SNEGSKA (reference sequence). Trimming removed 1 base from V and 0 bases from J; junction bases left unmatched: 2. The CDR3 totals 16 residues.

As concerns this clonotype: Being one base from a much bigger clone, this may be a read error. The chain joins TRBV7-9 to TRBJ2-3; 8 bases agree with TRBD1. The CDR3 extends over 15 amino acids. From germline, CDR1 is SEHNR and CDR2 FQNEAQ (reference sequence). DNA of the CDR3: TGTGCCGGCAGCTTCGGGGACAGGAGCACAGATACGCAGTATTTT. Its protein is CAGSFGDRSTDTQYF.

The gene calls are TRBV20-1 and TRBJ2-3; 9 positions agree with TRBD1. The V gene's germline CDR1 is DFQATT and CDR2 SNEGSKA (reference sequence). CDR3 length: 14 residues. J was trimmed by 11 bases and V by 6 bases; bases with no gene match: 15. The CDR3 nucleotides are TGCAGTGCCGAGGAAGGGACAGGGTGGGATGAGCAGTATTTT. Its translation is CSAEEGTGWDEQYF.

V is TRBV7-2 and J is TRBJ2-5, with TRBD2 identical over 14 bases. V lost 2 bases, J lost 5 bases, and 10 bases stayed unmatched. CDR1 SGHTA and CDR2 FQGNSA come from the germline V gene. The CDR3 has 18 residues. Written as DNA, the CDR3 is TGTGCCAGCAGCTTACCACACTGGACTAGCGGGGGGCTGGAGACCCAGTACTTC. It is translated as CASSLPHWTSGGLETQYF. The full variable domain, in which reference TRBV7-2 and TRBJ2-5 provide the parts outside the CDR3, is GAGVSQSPSNKVTEKGKDVELRCDPISGHTALYWYRQSLGQGLEFLIYFQGNSAPDKSGLPSDRFSAERTGGSVSTLTIQRTQQEDSAVYLCASSLPHWTSGGLETQYFGPGTRLLVL.

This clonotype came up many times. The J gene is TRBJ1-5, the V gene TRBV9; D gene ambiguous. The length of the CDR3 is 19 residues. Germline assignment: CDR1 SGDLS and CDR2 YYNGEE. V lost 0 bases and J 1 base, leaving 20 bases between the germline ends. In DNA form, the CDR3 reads TGTGCCAGCAGCGTAGAGGTTGAGGGCAGATGGAAAAGCAATCAGCCCCAGCATTTT. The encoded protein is CASSVEVEGRWKSNQPQHF.

The CDR3 DNA follows: TGCAGCGTTGTTGGTGACCACGGGTACGAGCAGTACTTC. This codes for CSVVGDHGYEQYF. The gene calls are TRBV29-1 and TRBJ2-7; D remains unclear. V gave up 4 bases and J gave up 4 bases, with 14 bases separating them. Germline CDR1 SQVTM, CDR2 ANQGSEA. This CDR3 contains 13 residues.

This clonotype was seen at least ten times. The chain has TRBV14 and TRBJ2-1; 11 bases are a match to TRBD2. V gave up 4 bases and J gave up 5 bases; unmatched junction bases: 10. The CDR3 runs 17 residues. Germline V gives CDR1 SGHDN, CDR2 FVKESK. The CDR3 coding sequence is TGTGCCAGCAGCCCAATTAGGGGGACTAGCGGAGACAATGAGCAGTTCTTC. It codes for CASSPIRGTSGDNEQFF.

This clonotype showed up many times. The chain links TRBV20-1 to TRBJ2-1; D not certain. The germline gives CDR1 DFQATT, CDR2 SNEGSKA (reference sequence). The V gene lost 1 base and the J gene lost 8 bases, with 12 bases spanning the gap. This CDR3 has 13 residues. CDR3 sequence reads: CSARVHRLHEQFF. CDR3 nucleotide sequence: TGCAGTGCTAGAGTACATAGACTCCATGAGCAGTTCTTC.

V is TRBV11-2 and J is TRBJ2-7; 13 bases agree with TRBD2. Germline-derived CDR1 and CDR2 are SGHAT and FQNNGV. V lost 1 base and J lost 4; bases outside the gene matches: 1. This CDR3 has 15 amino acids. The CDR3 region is CASSLGLAGGYEQYF. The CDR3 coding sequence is TGTGCCAGCAGCTTAGGACTAGCGGGAGGATACGAGCAGTACTTC.

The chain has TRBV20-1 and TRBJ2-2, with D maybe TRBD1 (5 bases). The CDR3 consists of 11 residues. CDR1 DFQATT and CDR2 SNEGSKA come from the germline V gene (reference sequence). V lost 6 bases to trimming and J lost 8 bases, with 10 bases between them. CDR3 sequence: CSAKRTGELFF. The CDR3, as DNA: TGCAGTGCCAAACGGACAGGGGAGCTGTTTTTT.

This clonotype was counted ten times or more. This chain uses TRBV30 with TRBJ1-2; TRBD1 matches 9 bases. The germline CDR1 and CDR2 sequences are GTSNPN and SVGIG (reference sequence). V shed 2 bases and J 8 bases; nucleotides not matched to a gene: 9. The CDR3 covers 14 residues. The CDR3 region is CAWSFFGTGQGYTF. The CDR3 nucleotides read TGTGCCTGGAGTTTTTTTGGGACAGGGCAAGGCTACACCTTC.

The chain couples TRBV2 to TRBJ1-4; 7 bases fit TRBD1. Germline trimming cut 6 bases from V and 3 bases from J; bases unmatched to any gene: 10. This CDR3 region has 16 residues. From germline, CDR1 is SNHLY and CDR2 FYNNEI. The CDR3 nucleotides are TGTGCCAGCAGCGAGGACATCGACAGGGCTAATGAAAAACTGTTTTTT. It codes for CASSEDIDRANEKLFF.

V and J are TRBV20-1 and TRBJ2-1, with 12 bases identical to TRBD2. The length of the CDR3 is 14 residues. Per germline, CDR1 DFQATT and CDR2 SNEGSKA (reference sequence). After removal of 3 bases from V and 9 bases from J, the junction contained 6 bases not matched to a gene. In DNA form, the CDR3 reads TGCAGTGCTAGCCCTAGCGGGAGGGGGGTTGAGCAGTTCTTC. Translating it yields CSASPSGRGVEQFF.

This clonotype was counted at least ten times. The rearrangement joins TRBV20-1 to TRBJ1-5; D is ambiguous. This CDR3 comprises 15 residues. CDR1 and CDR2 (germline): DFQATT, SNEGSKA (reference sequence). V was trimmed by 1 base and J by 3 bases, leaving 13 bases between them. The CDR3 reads CSARVSWANNQPQHF. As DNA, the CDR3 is TGCAGTGCTAGAGTTAGCTGGGCGAACAATCAGCCCCAGCATTTT.

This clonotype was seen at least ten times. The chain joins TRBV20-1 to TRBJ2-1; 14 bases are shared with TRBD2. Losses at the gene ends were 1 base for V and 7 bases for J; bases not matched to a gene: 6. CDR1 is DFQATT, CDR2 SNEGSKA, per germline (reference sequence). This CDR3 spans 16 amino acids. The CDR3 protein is CSARGPGLAGVNEQFF. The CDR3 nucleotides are TGCAGTGCTAGAGGCCCGGGACTAGCGGGAGTAAATGAGCAGTTCTTC.

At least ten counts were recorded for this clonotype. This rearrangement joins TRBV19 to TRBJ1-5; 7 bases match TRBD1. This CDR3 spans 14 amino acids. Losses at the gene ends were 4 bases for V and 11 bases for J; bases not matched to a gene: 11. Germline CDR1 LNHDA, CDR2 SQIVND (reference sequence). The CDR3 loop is CASSTTGRWRAQHF. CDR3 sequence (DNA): TGTGCCAGTAGTACGACAGGGCGCTGGAGGGCCCAGCATTTT.

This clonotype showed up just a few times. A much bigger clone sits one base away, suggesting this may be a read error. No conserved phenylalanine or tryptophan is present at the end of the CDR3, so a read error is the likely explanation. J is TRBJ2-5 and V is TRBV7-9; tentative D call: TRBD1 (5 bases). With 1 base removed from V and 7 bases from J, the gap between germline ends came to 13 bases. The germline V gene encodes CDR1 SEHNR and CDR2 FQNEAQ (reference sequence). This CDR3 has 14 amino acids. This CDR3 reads CASSLETVTGTQYL. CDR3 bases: TGTGCCAGCAGCTTAGAGACAGTGACGGGGACCCAGTACCTC.

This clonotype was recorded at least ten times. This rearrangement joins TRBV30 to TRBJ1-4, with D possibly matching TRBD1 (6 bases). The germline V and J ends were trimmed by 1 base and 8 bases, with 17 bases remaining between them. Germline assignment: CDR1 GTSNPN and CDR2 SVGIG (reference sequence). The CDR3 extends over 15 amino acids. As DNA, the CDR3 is TGTGCCTGGAGTGATACAGGGTTACCGGGGGAAAAACTGTTTTTT. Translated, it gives CAWSDTGLPGEKLFF. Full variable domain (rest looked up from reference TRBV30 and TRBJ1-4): SQTIHQWPATLVQPVGSPLSLECTVEGTSNPNLYWYRQAAGRGLQLLFYSVGIGQISSEVPQNLSASRPQDRQFILSSKKLLLSDSGFYLCAWSDTGLPGEKLFFGSGTQLSVL.

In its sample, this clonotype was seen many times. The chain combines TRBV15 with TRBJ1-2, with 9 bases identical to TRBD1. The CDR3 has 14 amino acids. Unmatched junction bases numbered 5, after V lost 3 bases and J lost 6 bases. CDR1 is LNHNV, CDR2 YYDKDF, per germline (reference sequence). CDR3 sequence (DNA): TGTGCCACCAGCAGGGAGGGGACAGGGCATGGCTACACCTTC. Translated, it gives CATSREGTGHGYTF.